This T cell receptor beta chain was obtained from a study of cytomegalovirus exposure and HLA in healthy donors. Findings and caveats of the study: Per a later analysis, 18,000 or so TCR beta sequences showed association with HLA alleles at 0.05 false discovery rate. With further analysis later on, most CMV-associated TCR beta chains appeared HLA-restricted.

It was with 60 Vbeta and 13 Jbeta primers that the PCR ran. TCRdb keeps only in-frame clones here, not all; method: immunoSEQ multiplex PCR. Of about 140,000 clones listed, around 76% were seen once; the top ten hold 3.9%. As to this clone: Its antigen is unidentified.

The CDR3 is 14 residues long. Trimming at V came to 3 bases and at J to 9 bases, leaving 6 bases not matched to a gene. Germline-derived CDR1 and CDR2 are LGHNA and YNFKEQ. The TCR was taken from a man younger than 35 in good health and CMV-seronegative. The chain joins TRBV4-2 to TRBJ2-1, with 9 bases matching TRBD2. Sequencing was performed on PBMCs. The CDR3 here is CASSQGLAGSEQFF. CDR3 nucleotide sequence: TGTGCCAGCAGCCAGGGCCTAGCGGGATCTGAGCAGTTCTTC.